The 32 T cell receptor beta chains below come from one sample, sequenced in a study of T cell responses to AZD1222 COVID-19 vaccine. Data came from immunoSEQ multiplex PCR; TCRdb stores just in-frame clones and leaves some out. The data hold 110,000 to 150,000 clones, with over 90% observed a single time. The sample was peripheral blood, taken on day 0 of AZD1222 vaccination. These receptors came from an adult in good health.

The rearrangement links TRBV30 to TRBJ2-7, with D possibly matching TRBD1 (6 bases). Germline lookup yields CDR1 GTSNPN and CDR2 SVGIG (reference sequence). Trimming pared 5 bases from V and 5 bases from J, leaving 16 bases between. This CDR3 spans 13 amino acids. The CDR3 is CAWGTGFSDEQYF. The CDR3 coding sequence is TGTGCCTGGGGTACAGGGTTTAGCGACGAGCAGTACTTC.

The chain links TRBV27 to TRBJ1-6; D possibly corresponds to TRBD1 (5 bases). CDR3 length: 14 amino acids. V was trimmed by 0 bases and J by 10 bases, leaving 10 bases between them. Germline V lookup: CDR1 MNHEY, CDR2 SMNVEV (reference sequence). DNA of the CDR3: TGTGCCAGCAGTTTATCGTCAGGGTTCTCACCCCTCCACTTT. It is translated as CASSLSSGFSPLHF.

This clone was seen only once. The chain carries TRBV5-8 and TRBJ1-6; D may be TRBD1 (6 bases). Germline V lookup: CDR1 SGHTS, CDR2 YDEGEE. The CDR3 contains 18 residues. Deletions cut 3 bases from V and 8 bases from J, with 24 bases between. The CDR3 protein is CASSWGVLGTSPDSPLHF. Here the CDR3 DNA reads TGTGCCAGCAGCTGGGGGGTCTTAGGGACATCCCCGGATTCACCCCTCCACTTT.

The chain recombines TRBV4-1 with TRBJ1-2, with a tentative D call TRBD1 (6 bases). The CDR3 has 15 residues. V shed 0 bases and J shed 9 bases, with 17 bases lying between them. Per the germline V gene, CDR1 is MGHRA and CDR2 is YSYEKL. The CDR3 DNA is TGCGCCAGCAGCCAAGATATAGGGGGTCCTTATAGCTACACCTTC. Its translation: CASSQDIGGPYSYTF.

V gene TRBV9 combines with J gene TRBJ2-2; TRBD1 matches at 12 bases. After removal of 2 bases from V and 6 bases from J, the junction contained 8 bases not matched to a gene. CDR1 is SGDLS, CDR2 YYNGEE, per germline. This CDR3 region has 17 residues. The CDR3 sequence: CASSVMLGQGAAGELFF. CDR3 nucleotides: TGTGCCAGCAGCGTTATGTTGGGACAGGGGGCCGCCGGGGAGCTGTTTTTT.

The table lists this clone with a count of one. The gene calls are TRBV3-1 (or the pseudogene TRBV3-2) and TRBJ2-5; D is possibly TRBD1 or TRBD2 (6 bases each). The CDR3 runs to 15 residues. Germline loops: CDR1 LGHDT, CDR2 YNNKEL (reference sequence). With 3 bases removed from V and 3 bases from J, the gap between germline ends came to 14 bases. Here the CDR3 DNA reads TGTGCCAGCAGCCACCCGAGGGGGACTGAAGAGACCCAGTACTTC. Translating it yields CASSHPRGTEETQYF.

This clone was picked up one time. J is TRBJ2-3 and V is TRBV6-4; D is unclear. Trimming pared 3 bases from V and 2 bases from J, leaving 9 bases between. The CDR3 runs 14 residues. Germline V gene sequence: CDR1 MRHNA, CDR2 SNTAGT. The CDR3 bases are TGTGCCAGCAGTGAGGGTCCGTACACAGATACGCAGTATTTT. It encodes CASSEGPYTDTQYF.

This clone occurred once. The rearrangement uses TRBV4-1 and TRBJ1-4, with D unresolved. Germline CDR1 is MGHRA and CDR2 is YSYEKL. Trimming cost V 0 bases and J 13 bases, with 9 bases left between them. The CDR3 length is 12 residues. CDR3 DNA: TGCGCCAGCAGCCAAGAGGATGAGAGACTGTTTTTT. This encodes CASSQEDERLFF.

The rearrangement joins TRBV11-2 to TRBJ1-1; 7 nucleotides match TRBD1. The CDR3 has 13 amino acids. Trimming removed 7 bases from V and 2 bases from J; junction bases left unmatched: 4. Germline CDR1 and CDR2: SGHAT and FQNNGV. CDR3 sequence (DNA): TGTGCCAGCACGGGACAGCAAAACACTGAAGCTTTCTTT. Translation: CASTGQQNTEAFF.

This clone was recorded once. The V call is TRBV7-8, the J call TRBJ1-5, with TRBD1 identical over 7 bases. The CDR3 runs 18 residues. Trimming took 1 base from V and 0 from J; bases not matched to a gene: 9. Per germline, CDR1 SGHVS and CDR2 FQNEAQ. The CDR3 spells CASSLGFFRGNSNQPQHF. CDR3 nucleotide sequence: TGTGCCAGCAGCTTAGGGTTTTTCAGGGGGAATAGCAATCAGCCCCAGCATTTT.

This sequence joins TRBV29-1 and TRBJ2-7, with TRBD1 matching 9 bases. The CDR3 runs 12 residues. Trimming at V came to 7 bases and at J to 6 bases, leaving 7 bases not matched to a gene. Looked up from germline, CDR1 is SQVTM and CDR2 is ANQGSEA. CDR3 in amino acids: CSARGTGSEQYF. The CDR3 bases are TGCAGCGCTCGCGGGACAGGGAGCGAGCAGTACTTC.

V is TRBV27 and J is TRBJ2-1, with D perhaps matching TRBD2 (6 bases). Germline V gene data show CDR1 as MNHEY and CDR2 as SMNVEV (reference sequence). Trimming pared 5 bases from V and 4 bases from J, leaving 9 bases between. The CDR3 runs 13 residues. The CDR3 loop reads CASSVGGYNEQFF. Here the CDR3 DNA reads TGTGCCAGCAGTGTGGGGGGATACAATGAGCAGTTCTTC.

V and J are TRBV7-9 and TRBJ2-3; 11 bases fit TRBD2. After removal of 4 bases from V and 3 bases from J, the junction contained 3 bases not matched to a gene. This CDR3 contains 15 residues. Germline CDR1 SEHNR, CDR2 FQNEAQ (reference sequence). As DNA, the CDR3 is TGTGCCAGCAGCTCCCTAGCGGGAGGTACAGATACGCAGTATTTT. Its translation: CASSSLAGGTDTQYF.

The chain uses TRBV10-3 and TRBJ1-2; weak D call: TRBD1 (5 bases). The CDR3 has 17 residues. V lost 3 bases to trimming and J lost 1 base, with 18 bases between them. Germline V gene lookup returns CDR1 ENHRY and CDR2 SYGVKD. Written as DNA, the CDR3 is TGTGCCATCAGTGATCCCAATAAGGGGTCTCATAACTATGGCTACACCTTC. Amino acids: CAISDPNKGSHNYGYTF.

This chain connects TRBV19 to TRBJ2-3, with 10 bases lining up with TRBD2. The CDR3 runs to 15 residues. With 5 bases clipped from V and 2 bases from J, the junction kept 4 bases outside the gene matches. Germline values: CDR1 LNHDA, CDR2 SQIVND (reference sequence). The CDR3 reads CASSWLAGVTDTQYF. CDR3 DNA: TGTGCCAGTAGTTGGCTAGCGGGAGTCACAGATACGCAGTATTTT.

The chain combines TRBV5-1 with TRBJ1-1; D perhaps matches TRBD1 (5 bases). Between the trimmed V and J ends, which lost 0 bases and 2 bases, there was a span of 14 bases. Germline CDR1 reads SGHRS; CDR2 reads YFSETQ. The CDR3 is 16 residues long. CDR3 protein: CASSLGAGRDNTEAFF. As DNA, the CDR3 is TGCGCCAGCAGCTTGGGGGCAGGCAGGGATAACACTGAAGCTTTCTTT.

The chain combines TRBV19 with TRBJ2-3; no definite D call. The CDR3 covers 15 residues. Trimming removed 3 bases at V and 2 bases at J, with 12 bases between. Germline V gene lookup returns CDR1 LNHDA and CDR2 SQIVND (reference sequence). CDR3 protein: CASSMLGASTDTQYF. The CDR3, as DNA: TGTGCCAGTAGTATGTTAGGAGCCTCCACAGATACGCAGTATTTT.

The V call is TRBV10-3, the J call TRBJ1-1; no firm D call. Germline CDR1 is ENHRY and CDR2 is SYGVKD. This CDR3 comprises 15 residues. Trimming removed 3 bases at V and 0 bases at J, with 11 bases between. CDR3 sequence: CAISEKGIMNTEAFF. DNA of the CDR3: TGTGCCATCAGTGAAAAAGGGATCATGAACACTGAAGCTTTCTTT.

This clone was seen only a few times. The chain recombines TRBV29-1 with TRBJ1-2; D unresolved. The CDR3 totals 13 residues. Germline V lookup: CDR1 SQVTM, CDR2 ANQGSEA. V was pared by 3 bases and J by 6 bases, with 14 bases between. The CDR3 DNA reads TGCAGCGTTGATGTCCTGTGGAAAAATGGCTACACCTTC. It encodes CSVDVLWKNGYTF.

This chain joins TRBV6-5 and TRBJ1-4, with a possible D match to TRBD1 (5 bases). The V end lost 5 bases, the J end lost 3 bases, and 10 bases lay between the germline ends. Germline CDR1 reads MNHEY; CDR2 reads SVGAGI. The CDR3 has 14 residues. CDR3 nucleotide sequence: TGTGCCAGCAGTCGACAGAACCCTAATGAAAAACTGTTTTTT. This encodes CASSRQNPNEKLFF.

This sequence joins TRBV14 and TRBJ2-7; 8 positions agree with TRBD1. V was pared by 5 bases and J by 3 bases, with 3 bases of the junction left unmatched. Germline CDR1 is SGHDN and CDR2 is FVKESK. CDR3 length: 13 amino acids. The CDR3: CASSGQGNYEQYF. In DNA form, the CDR3 reads TGTGCCAGCAGCGGACAGGGAAACTACGAGCAGTACTTC.

The rearrangement joins TRBV7-2 to TRBJ1-3; no clear D gene. The CDR3 length is 14 residues. Germline V gene sequence: CDR1 SGHTA, CDR2 FQGNSA. The ends were cut back, 6 bases at V and 0 bases at J, with 9 bases in the middle. The CDR3 sequence: CASRPTSSGNTIYF. CDR3 nucleotide sequence: TGTGCCAGCAGGCCCACGAGCTCTGGAAACACCATATATTTT.

The chain employs TRBV19 and TRBJ1-1, with D tentatively TRBD1 (5 bases). Germline CDR1 and CDR2: LNHDA and SQIVND (reference sequence). The ends were cut back, 3 bases at V and 3 bases at J, with 8 bases in the middle. This CDR3 is built from 13 residues. The CDR3, as DNA: TGTGCCAGTAGTATGAAGGGGTACACTGAAGCTTTCTTT. Amino acid sequence: CASSMKGYTEAFF.

The chain joins TRBV5-5 to TRBJ2-7; weak D call: TRBD1 (5 bases). There are 14 residues in the CDR3. Germline loops: CDR1 SGHKS, CDR2 YYEKEE (reference sequence). Trimming stripped 4 bases from V and 2 bases from J, with 13 bases between. As DNA, the CDR3 is TGTGCCAGCAGCATCGGGCAGGGTCCCTACGAGCAGTACTTC. Translation: CASSIGQGPYEQYF.

The sample holds one count of this clone. The V call is TRBV2, the J call TRBJ2-7; 11 nucleotides match TRBD2. The V and J ends lost 4 bases and 4 bases, in that order; junction bases with no gene match: 12. The germline CDR1 and CDR2 sequences are SNHLY and FYNNEI. The CDR3 extends over 17 amino acids. For the CDR3, the DNA is TGTGCCAGCAGTGGACCTACCCTGACTAGCGGGGAGTACGAGCAGTACTTC. Translating it yields CASSGPTLTSGEYEQYF.

V is TRBV10-3 and J is TRBJ2-1; 15 nucleotides agree with TRBD2. The germline gives CDR1 ENHRY, CDR2 SYGVKD. Germline trimming cut 0 bases from V and 5 bases from J; bases unmatched to any gene: 2. This CDR3 contains 17 residues. The DNA for the CDR3 is TGTGCCATCAGTGAGTCGAGGACTAGCGGGGGGGACAATGAGCAGTTCTTC. Translating it yields CAISESRTSGGDNEQFF.

The J gene is TRBJ2-7, the V gene TRBV9; D unclear. Germline V gives CDR1 SGDLS, CDR2 YYNGEE. The V end was cut by 1 base, the J end by 2 bases, with 10 bases between. This CDR3 comprises 14 residues. The CDR3 coding sequence is TGTGCCAGCAGCGTATCCCAGGAGCCCTACGAGCAGTACTTC. This translates into CASSVSQEPYEQYF.

The chain joins TRBV7-8 to TRBJ1-5, with D possibly TRBD1 on 6 matching bases. The germline V gene has CDR1 SGHVS and CDR2 FQNEAQ. Trimming stripped 5 bases from V and 0 bases from J, with 14 bases between. The CDR3 consists of 16 residues. The CDR3 sequence is CASSPDRINSNQPQHF. In nucleotides, the CDR3 is TGTGCCAGCAGCCCGGACAGAATCAATAGCAATCAGCCCCAGCATTTT.

The rearrangement links TRBV6-5 to TRBJ1-1; D not resolved. Germline V lookup: CDR1 MNHEY, CDR2 SVGAGI. The ends were cut back, 8 bases at V and 1 base at J, with 14 bases in the middle. The CDR3 contains 14 residues. CDR3 DNA: TGTGCCAGCGGGCCCCACGTTAGGAACACTGAAGCTTTCTTT. Translating gives CASGPHVRNTEAFF.

The chain links TRBV29-1 to TRBJ1-1; D gene ambiguous. Germline CDR1 is SQVTM and CDR2 is ANQGSEA. V lost 0 bases, J lost 7 bases, and 9 bases lay in between. The CDR3 is 12 amino acids. The CDR3 sequence: CSVEEAGNEAFF. The DNA of the CDR3 is TGCAGCGTTGAAGAGGCAGGAAATGAAGCTTTCTTT.

The chain links TRBV2 to TRBJ1-5; 9 positions match TRBD1. J gave up 3 bases and V 6 bases, and 6 bases lay outside the gene matches. Germline V lookup: CDR1 SNHLY, CDR2 FYNNEI. This CDR3 is built from 15 residues. The CDR3 sequence: CASRWGTGPNQPQHF. DNA for the CDR3: TGTGCCAGCAGGTGGGGGACAGGGCCCAATCAGCCCCAGCATTTT.

This clone was counted once. The chain links TRBV30 to TRBJ1-2; maybe TRBD1 (6 bases). This CDR3 is built from 14 residues. The germline CDR1 and CDR2 sequences are GTSNPN and SVGIG (reference sequence). Trimming cost V 2 bases and J 0 bases, with 10 bases left between them. The DNA for the CDR3 is TGTGCCTGGAGTCCCGACAGGTCTAACTATGGCTACACCTTC. Residues: CAWSPDRSNYGYTF.